This entry is about one TCR beta chain. The data were produced by immunoSEQ multiplex PCR, yet TCRdb's version contains in-frame clones alone and is incomplete. The sample records 100,000 or so clones, 80% to 95% being singletons. Germline loops: CDR1 SEHNR, CDR2 FQNEAQ (reference sequence). V was clipped by 5 bases and J by 7 bases; unmatched bases: 2. The CDR3 totals 13 residues. The data are from a study of siplizumab effects on memory and regulatory T cells. The rearrangement joins TRBV7-9 to TRBJ2-2; TRBD2 agrees at 9 bases. This receptor was identified in a human donor in good health. Some clones in this sample may be carry-over from other donors' samples. The sample taken for sequencing was CD4+ T cells sorted from blood. The CDR3 protein is CASSGLANGELFF. CDR3 DNA sequence: TGTGCCAGCAGCGGACTAGCGAACGGGGAGCTGTTTTTT.